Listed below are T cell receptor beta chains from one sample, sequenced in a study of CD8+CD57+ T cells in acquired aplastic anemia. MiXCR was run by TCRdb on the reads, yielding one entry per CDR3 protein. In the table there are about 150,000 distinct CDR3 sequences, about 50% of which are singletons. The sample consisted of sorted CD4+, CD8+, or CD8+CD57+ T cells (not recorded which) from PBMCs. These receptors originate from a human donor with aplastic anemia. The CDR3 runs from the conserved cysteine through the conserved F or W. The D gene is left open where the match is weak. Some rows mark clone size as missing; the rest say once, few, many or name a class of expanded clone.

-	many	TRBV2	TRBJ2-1	TGTGCCCTCCTCGGACCACGAGTCGGGGGAAACAATGAGCAGTTCTTC	CALLGPRVGGNNEQFF
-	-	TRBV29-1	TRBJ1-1	TGCAGCTATATCCAGGACATAAACACTGAAGCTTTCTTT	CSYIQDINTEAFF
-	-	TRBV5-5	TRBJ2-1	TGTGCCAGCAGCTTGACTGGCGGGGCCAATGAGCAGTTCTTC	CASSLTGGANEQFF
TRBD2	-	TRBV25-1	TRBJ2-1	TGTGCCAGCATTCTAGGGACTAGTCAACAACCTTCCTACAATGAGCAGTTCTTC	CASILGTSQQPSYNEQFF
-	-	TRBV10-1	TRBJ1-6	TGCGCCAGCAGTGAACAGGGTTATTCACCCCTCCACTTT	CASSEQGYSPLHF
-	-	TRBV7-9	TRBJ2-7	TGTGCCAGCAGCTTATCCCGGGGATCCCACGAGCAGTACTTC	CASSLSRGSHEQYF
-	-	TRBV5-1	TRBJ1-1	TGCGCCAGCAGCTCCCAAGTTGGTGGCGGTCCTGAAGCTTTCTTT	CASSSQVGGGPEAFF
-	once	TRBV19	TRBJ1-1	TGTGCCAGTAGTCTATCCAACAGCTTTAAGACTGAAGCTTTCTTT	CASSLSNSFKTEAFF
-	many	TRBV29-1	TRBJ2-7	TGCAGCGTTGAAGATCCTGCAGGGGCCCCCTACGAGCAGTACTTC	CSVEDPAGAPYEQYF
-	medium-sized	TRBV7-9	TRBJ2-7	TGTGCCAGCAGCGAGGGCAGGGGTTCAGGCGAGCAGTACTTC	CASSEGRGSGEQYF
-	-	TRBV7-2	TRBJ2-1	TGTGCCAGCAGCTCCCAGGTCTGGGGGGAGCAGTTCTTC	CASSSQVWGEQFF
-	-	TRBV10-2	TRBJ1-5	TGCGCCAGCAGTGAGCTGTGTAGCAATCAGCCCCAGCATTTT	CASSELCSNQPQHF
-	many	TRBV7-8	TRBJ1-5	TGTGCCAGCGGGGGGGGTAGCAATCAGCCCCAGCATTTT	CASGGGSNQPQHF
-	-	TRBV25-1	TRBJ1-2	TGTGCCAGCAGTGAACGGTGGGGTTGGGGTAACTATGGCTACACCTTC	CASSERWGWGNYGYTF
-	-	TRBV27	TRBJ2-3	TGTGCCAGCAGACTTCTCGCGGGACCCGACACAGATACGCAGTATTTT	CASRLLAGPDTDTQYF
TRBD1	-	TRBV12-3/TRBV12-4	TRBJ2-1	TGTGCCAGCGGTCGTGAGGGGGCCATAAGGGGGCAGTTCTTC	CASGREGAIRGQFF
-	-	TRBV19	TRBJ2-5	TGTGCCAGTAGGGGCCCCGGGGTCCAAGAGACCCAGTACTTC	CASRGPGVQETQYF
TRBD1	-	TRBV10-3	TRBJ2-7	TGTGCCATCACCGGGACAGGCTACGAGCAGTACTTC	CAITGTGYEQYF
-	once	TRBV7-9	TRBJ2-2	TGTGCCAGCAGCGTGACAGTGTTCGGGGAGCTGTTTTTT	CASSVTVFGELFF
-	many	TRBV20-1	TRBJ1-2	TGCAGTGCTAGAGTGGGACCGGCCAGGAACTATGGCTACACCTTC	CSARVGPARNYGYTF
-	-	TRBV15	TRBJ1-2	TGTGCCACCAGCAGACGGACTTTAGAAGGCTACACCTTC	CATSRRTLEGYTF
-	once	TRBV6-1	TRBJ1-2	TGTGCCATCCCACAGGTGTACTATGGCTACACCTTC	CAIPQVYYGYTF
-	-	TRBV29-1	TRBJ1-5	TGCAGCGTTGCGGGATTTGCAGATAGCAATCAGCCCCAGCATTTT	CSVAGFADSNQPQHF
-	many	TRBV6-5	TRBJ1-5	TGTGCCAGCAGTTACCCAGGGGAGCCCCAGCATTTT	CASSYPGEPQHF
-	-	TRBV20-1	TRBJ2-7	TGCAGTGCCAGCAGTGAGGGGACGGTACTCTACGAGCAGTACTTC	CSASSEGTVLYEQYF
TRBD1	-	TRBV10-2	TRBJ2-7	TGCGCCAGCAGACCTTCTCGGGACAGGACCTCCTACAAGCAGTACTTC	CASRPSRDRTSYKQYF
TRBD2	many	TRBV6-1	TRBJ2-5	TGTGCCAGCAGTGATCTGGCGGGGGTGGAGACCCAGTACTTC	CASSDLAGVETQYF
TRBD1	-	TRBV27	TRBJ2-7	TGTGCCAGCAGTGGGGACAGGCCCTACGAGCAGTACTTC	CASSGDRPYEQYF